The rows below give T cell receptor beta chains drawn from one sample of a study of blood T cell repertoires in COVID-19. The method was immunoSEQ multiplex PCR; TCRdb's version includes in-frame clones alone and lacks a portion of them. The sample lists about 250,000 clones, about four fifths seen once, with roughly 8.6% in the top ten. The material sequenced was peripheral blood. The source of these receptors is a middle-aged man with active or convalescent COVID-19. CDR3s include the opening cysteine and the closing phenylalanine or tryptophan. The D gene is left open where the match is weak. Clone size is given for some rows only: seen once, a few or many times, or a class if the clone is expanded.

TRBJ1-2	once	TRBV4-3	-	TGCGCCAGCAGCCAAGTCGGGGTGGTGGATGGCTACACCTTC	CASSQVGVVDGYTF
TRBJ1-1	-	TRBV29-1	TRBD1	TGCAGCGTCCGGGGTAACAGGGGCGCGAGGTTCACTGAAGCTTTCTTT	CSVRGNRGARFTEAFF
TRBJ1-5	-	TRBV6-5	TRBD1	TGTGCCAGCAGGGGGGACAGGGACAATCAGCCCCAGCATTTT	CASRGDRDNQPQHF
TRBJ1-5	-	TRBV7-9	-	TGTGCCAGCAGCTCCTCGACAGGTGGCAATCAGCCCCAGCATTTT	CASSSSTGGNQPQHF
TRBJ1-1	-	TRBV7-9	-	TGTGCCAGCAGCTTCGCCGGGACTGCACCTGAAGCTTTCTTT	CASSFAGTAPEAFF
TRBJ1-3	-	TRBV6-1	-	TGTGCCAGCAGTGAATCCAAACAGGCGATCAACACCATATATTTT	CASSESKQAINTIYF
TRBJ2-2	-	TRBV4-3	TRBD2	TGCGCCAGCAGCCAAGATAGCGCGGGGGGGCCCTTCGCGAACACCGGGGAGCTGTTTTTT	CASSQDSAGGPFANTGELFF
TRBJ2-5	-	TRBV5-8	-	TGTGCCAGCAGCCCGAGAAGCGCTTTGGAGGAGACCCAGTACTTC	CASSPRSALEETQYF
TRBJ2-2	-	TRBV18	TRBD1	TGTGCCAGCTCACCTCGGACAGGGTCCTCCGGGGAGCTGTTTTTT	CASSPRTGSSGELFF
TRBJ2-1	-	TRBV5-6	-	TGTGCCAGCAGCTTACTGCGGACAGCCGACAATGAGCAGTTCTTC	CASSLLRTADNEQFF
TRBJ2-7	-	TRBV19	TRBD2	TGTGCCAGTAGCTCCTCGGGGGGAGCTACCTACGAGCAGTACTTC	CASSSSGGATYEQYF
TRBJ2-5	-	TRBV6-9	-	TGTGCCAGCAGCACAGGGTTCGGCTCACGGACCCAGTACTTC	CASSTGFGSRTQYF
TRBJ2-1	-	TRBV3-1/TRBV3-2	-	TGTGCCAGCAGCTCTAGCACAGGGAGCAATGAGCAGTTCTTC	CASSSSTGSNEQFF
TRBJ1-3	once	TRBV11-2	-	TGTGCCAGCAGCCCCTATTACAGGGCTGGAAACACCATATATTTT	CASSPYYRAGNTIYF
TRBJ1-2	-	TRBV7-2	TRBD1	TGTGCCAGCAGCTTAGCCGGGACAGGGAACCATGGCTACACCTTC	CASSLAGTGNHGYTF
TRBJ2-1	-	TRBV11-2	TRBD2	TGTGCCAGCAGCTTAGTTGGCGGGGGGCAGTTCTTC	CASSLVGGGQFF
TRBJ1-2	once	TRBV6-5	-	TGTGCCAGCAGTTACGGGGGGGTGGGCCCCGATGGCTACACCTTC	CASSYGGVGPDGYTF
TRBJ2-1	-	TRBV19	-	TGTGCCAGTAGTATAGGGAGCTCCTACAATGAGCAGTTCTTC	CASSIGSSYNEQFF
TRBJ2-7	-	TRBV15	TRBD1	TGTGCCACCAGCTCGTCCGGGACAGAAAACCCCTACGAGCAGTACTTC	CATSSSGTENPYEQYF
TRBJ2-5	-	TRBV11-2	-	TGTGCCAGCAGCTCCTCCCCAGGGGGTGGGAGGAGAGAGACCCAGTACTTC	CASSSSPGGGRRETQYF
TRBJ1-5	-	TRBV27	TRBD1	TGTGCCAGCAAGACAGGGACCCCTAATCAGCCCCAGCATTTT	CASKTGTPNQPQHF
TRBJ1-3	-	TRBV10-3	-	TGTGCCATCAGTGAGGAACCGGTCTCTGGAAACACCATATATTTT	CAISEEPVSGNTIYF
TRBJ1-1	-	TRBV6-2/TRBV6-3	-	TGTGCCAGCAGTCCCCTAGCGGGAAGGGATACAGAAGCTTTCTTT	CASSPLAGRDTEAFF
TRBJ1-1	-	TRBV30	-	TGTGCCTGGATTTCTGGCAGGCGAACACTGAACACTGAAGCTTTCTTT	CAWISGRRTLNTEAFF
TRBJ2-7	-	TRBV3-1/TRBV3-2	-	TGTGCCAGCACCCTAGGGGGATCCGAGCAGTACTTC	CASTLGGSEQYF
TRBJ1-1	-	TRBV5-1	-	TGCGCCAGCAGCTTGGGACCCGGGTTTTTAACTGAAGCTTTCTTT	CASSLGPGFLTEAFF
TRBJ1-5	-	TRBV5-3	-	TGTGCCAGAAGCTGTTTACACACAGATAGCAATCAGCCCCAGCATTTT	CARSCLHTDSNQPQHF
TRBJ1-1	once	TRBV19	-	TGTGCCAGTAGTAAAACGCGGGAGGCCCTCACTGAAGCTTTCTTT	CASSKTREALTEAFF
TRBJ2-3	once	TRBV4-3	TRBD1	TGCGCCAGCAGCCAAGAGACAGGGTTCGGCACAGATACGCAGTATTTT	CASSQETGFGTDTQYF
TRBJ1-6	-	TRBV6-5	-	TGTGCCAGCAGAACCGGGATGACGAATTCACCCCTCCACTTT	CASRTGMTNSPLHF
TRBJ2-7	-	TRBV7-2	TRBD1	TGTGCCAGCAGCTTAGGACAGGGCCTCCTCTCCTACGAGCAGTACTTC	CASSLGQGLLSYEQYF
TRBJ1-6	-	TRBV2	TRBD1	TGTGCCAGCAGTCTTGAGGGGGCATCACCCCTCCACTTT	CASSLEGASPLHF
TRBJ1-4	once	TRBV19	TRBD1	TGTGCCAGTAATTCCGGGGACAGGGGTGGCGAAAAACTGTTTTTT	CASNSGDRGGEKLFF
TRBJ1-1	-	TRBV29-1	-	TGCAGCGTCACTACACCGGCGGTGACTGAAGCTTTCTTT	CSVTTPAVTEAFF
TRBJ2-7	-	TRBV5-8	TRBD1	TGTGCCAGCAGCCACGACAGGGCGTTGTCCTGGGAGCAGTACTTC	CASSHDRALSWEQYF
TRBJ2-7	-	TRBV15	-	TGTGCCACCAGCAGAGAGTCGGGTCGGGCCTACGAGCAGTACTTC	CATSRESGRAYEQYF
TRBJ1-6	-	TRBV6-6	-	TGTGCCAGCAGTTACTTAGGGAGTCCACCCCTCCACTTT	CASSYLGSPPLHF
TRBJ1-4	-	TRBV5-1	TRBD1	TGCGCCAGCAGGACCGGGACAGGGGGCCCTAATGAAAAACTGTTTTTT	CASRTGTGGPNEKLFF
TRBJ1-2	-	TRBV30	-	TGTGCCTGGAGTCCCCGTGGGGCAGGGCGTAGAGATGGCTACACCTTC	CAWSPRGAGRRDGYTF
TRBJ1-6	-	TRBV4-2	-	TGTGCCAGCAGCCGACTAGTGGGTCAGGGAGGTTCACCCCTCCACTTT	CASSRLVGQGGSPLHF
TRBJ2-5	-	TRBV5-1	TRBD1	TGCGCCAGCAGCTCAAAGACAGGGGGCTATCAAGAGACCCAGTACTTC	CASSSKTGGYQETQYF
TRBJ1-1	-	TRBV6-5	-	TGTGCCAGCAGCTCACAGGGAACTAACACTGAAGCTTTCTTT	CASSSQGTNTEAFF
TRBJ2-5	-	TRBV11-2	-	TGTGCCAGCAGCGCCCCGGGACACGTACTCCAAGAGACCCAGTACTTC	CASSAPGHVLQETQYF
TRBJ2-7	-	TRBV7-8	TRBD2	TGTGCCAGCAGCATGGGACTAGGGGTCGACGAGCAGTACTTC	CASSMGLGVDEQYF
TRBJ1-2	-	TRBV7-9	TRBD1	TGTGCCAGCAGCCGCACAGGGGTTCAGCATGGCTACACCTTC	CASSRTGVQHGYTF
TRBJ2-1	-	TRBV6-2/TRBV6-3	-	TGTGCCAGCAGTTACTCTTCTAGTCTGCGGAACTACAATGAGCAGTTCTTC	CASSYSSSLRNYNEQFF
TRBJ1-3	-	TRBV4-3	-	TGCGCCAGCAGCCTCTCGTTGGGAGCCACCTCTGGAAACACCATATATTTT	CASSLSLGATSGNTIYF
TRBJ1-2	-	TRBV19	-	TGTGCCAGTAGGGAAAAAGGGGTATCTAACTATGGCTACACCTTC	CASREKGVSNYGYTF
TRBJ2-7	-	TRBV12-5	TRBD2	TGTGCTAGTGGTCCCCGACTAGCGGGGCTCTACGAGCAGTACTTC	CASGPRLAGLYEQYF